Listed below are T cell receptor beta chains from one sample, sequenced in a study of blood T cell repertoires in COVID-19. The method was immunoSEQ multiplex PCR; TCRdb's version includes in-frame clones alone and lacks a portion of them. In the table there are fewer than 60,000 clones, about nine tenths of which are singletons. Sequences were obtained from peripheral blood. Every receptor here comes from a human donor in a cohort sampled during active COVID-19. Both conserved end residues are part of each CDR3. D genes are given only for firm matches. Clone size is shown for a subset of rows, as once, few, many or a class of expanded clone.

cdr3_aa: CASSKLAGGIYEQFF
cdr3_nt: TGTGCCAGCAGTAAACTAGCGGGAGGGATATATGAGCAGTTCTTC
j_call: TRBJ2-1
v_call: TRBV6-2/TRBV6-3
d_call: TRBD2
clone_size: .

cdr3_aa: CATSGKGDRLHGYTF
cdr3_nt: TGTGCCACCAGTGGGAAGGGTGACAGGCTCCATGGCTACACCTTC
j_call: TRBJ1-2
v_call: TRBV24-1
d_call: .
clone_size: .

cdr3_aa: CASKAGVGTDTQYF
cdr3_nt: TGTGCCAGCAAAGCGGGAGTGGGTACAGATACGCAGTATTTT
j_call: TRBJ2-3
v_call: TRBV6-5
d_call: TRBD2
clone_size: .

cdr3_aa: CASSLVPKIAEQFF
cdr3_nt: TGTGCCAGCAGTTTAGTCCCTAAAATTGCTGAGCAGTTCTTC
j_call: TRBJ2-1
v_call: TRBV28
d_call: .
clone_size: .

cdr3_aa: CASSTWGSGRGEQYF
cdr3_nt: TGTGCCAGCAGCACCTGGGGTAGCGGGAGGGGCGAGCAGTACTTC
j_call: TRBJ2-7
v_call: TRBV11-2
d_call: TRBD2
clone_size: .

cdr3_aa: CSVPGRGGETQYF
cdr3_nt: TGCAGCGTTCCTGGTCGGGGAGGGGAGACCCAGTACTTC
j_call: TRBJ2-5
v_call: TRBV29-1
d_call: TRBD2
clone_size: .

cdr3_aa: CASSLGDRGYGYTF
cdr3_nt: TGTGCCAGCAGCTTAGGGGACAGGGGTTATGGCTACACCTTC
j_call: TRBJ1-2
v_call: TRBV7-9
d_call: TRBD1
clone_size: .

cdr3_aa: CASSIGTANTGELFF
cdr3_nt: TGTGCCAGCAGCATTGGGACAGCGAACACCGGGGAGCTGTTTTTT
j_call: TRBJ2-2
v_call: TRBV7-8
d_call: TRBD1
clone_size: .

cdr3_aa: CASSYIRTGGSYGYTF
cdr3_nt: TGTGCCAGCAGTTACATACGGACAGGGGGCAGCTATGGCTACACCTTC
j_call: TRBJ1-2
v_call: TRBV6-5
d_call: TRBD1
clone_size: few

cdr3_aa: CASSREGDYEQYF
cdr3_nt: TGTGCCAGCAGCCGGGAAGGGGACTACGAGCAGTACTTC
j_call: TRBJ2-7
v_call: TRBV3-1/TRBV3-2
d_call: .
clone_size: .

cdr3_aa: CASSLAGQGVGYTF
cdr3_nt: TGCGCCAGCAGCTTGGCTGGACAGGGGGTTGGCTACACCTTC
j_call: TRBJ1-2
v_call: TRBV5-1
d_call: TRBD1
clone_size: .

cdr3_aa: CATSRGGVSNQPQHF
cdr3_nt: TGTGCCACCAGCAGAGGGGGGGTGAGCAATCAGCCCCAGCATTTT
j_call: TRBJ1-5
v_call: TRBV15
d_call: .
clone_size: .

cdr3_aa: CASGQGGIETQYF
cdr3_nt: TGTGCCAGCGGACAGGGGGGGATAGAGACCCAGTACTTC
j_call: TRBJ2-5
v_call: TRBV7-9
d_call: TRBD1
clone_size: .

cdr3_aa: CAISDPRYLGTGRNLSIGYTF
cdr3_nt: TGTGCCATCAGTGACCCGAGGTATTTGGGGACAGGGCGTAATTTGTCCATTGGCTACACCTTC
j_call: TRBJ1-2
v_call: TRBV10-3
d_call: TRBD1
clone_size: .

cdr3_aa: CASSITRGPEAFF
cdr3_nt: TGTGCCAGTAGTATAACCAGGGGGCCTGAAGCTTTCTTT
j_call: TRBJ1-1
v_call: TRBV19
d_call: TRBD1
clone_size: .

cdr3_aa: CASSGFLDSFPSYEQYF
cdr3_nt: TGTGCCAGCAGTGGTTTCCTCGACAGCTTCCCCTCCTACGAGCAGTACTTC
j_call: TRBJ2-7
v_call: TRBV6-1
d_call: .
clone_size: .

cdr3_aa: CASSLAEGDYGYTF
cdr3_nt: TGCGCCAGCAGCTTGGCCGAAGGAGACTATGGCTACACCTTC
j_call: TRBJ1-2
v_call: TRBV5-1
d_call: .
clone_size: .

cdr3_aa: CASSLGTANTEAFF
cdr3_nt: TGCGCCAGCAGCTTGGGGACTGCGAACACTGAAGCTTTCTTT
j_call: TRBJ1-1
v_call: TRBV5-1
d_call: .
clone_size: once

cdr3_aa: CASSQEGTSGVRKTQYF
cdr3_nt: TGTGCCAGCAGCCAAGAGGGGACTAGCGGGGTCCGGAAGACCCAGTACTTC
j_call: TRBJ2-5
v_call: TRBV3-1/TRBV3-2
d_call: TRBD2
clone_size: .

cdr3_aa: CASSLAGPGVDEQFF
cdr3_nt: TGCGCCAGCAGCTTGGCCGGGCCGGGAGTAGATGAGCAGTTCTTC
j_call: TRBJ2-1
v_call: TRBV5-1
d_call: .
clone_size: .

cdr3_aa: CASTLGVRGETQYF
cdr3_nt: TGTGCCAGCACCTTGGGTGTCAGGGGGGAGACCCAGTACTTC
j_call: TRBJ2-5
v_call: TRBV7-2
d_call: TRBD1
clone_size: .

cdr3_aa: CASSARTSGSVKNIQYF
cdr3_nt: TGTGCCAGCAGTGCCAGGACTAGCGGGAGTGTCAAAAACATTCAGTACTTC
j_call: TRBJ2-4
v_call: TRBV2
d_call: TRBD2
clone_size: .

cdr3_aa: CASSEALTGDQQETQYF
cdr3_nt: TGTGCCAGCAGTGAAGCGCTTACAGGGGACCAACAAGAGACCCAGTACTTC
j_call: TRBJ2-5
v_call: TRBV2
d_call: TRBD1
clone_size: .

cdr3_aa: CASRSDITGVDQPQHF
cdr3_nt: TGTGCAAGTCGCTCGGATATTACAGGGGTCGATCAGCCCCAGCATTTT
j_call: TRBJ1-5
v_call: TRBV12-2
d_call: .
clone_size: .

cdr3_aa: CASSSLGQGDEKLFF
cdr3_nt: TGTGCCAGCAGCTCACTCGGACAGGGGGATGAAAAACTGTTTTTT
j_call: TRBJ1-4
v_call: TRBV6-5
d_call: TRBD1
clone_size: once

cdr3_aa: CASSIGTSGSYVEQFF
cdr3_nt: TGTGCCAGTAGTATAGGGACTAGCGGGAGTTATGTTGAGCAGTTCTTC
j_call: TRBJ2-1
v_call: TRBV19
d_call: TRBD2
clone_size: .

cdr3_aa: CSVGGGLYEQYF
cdr3_nt: TGCAGCGTTGGGGGCGGATTATACGAGCAGTACTTC
j_call: TRBJ2-7
v_call: TRBV29-1
d_call: .
clone_size: .

cdr3_aa: CASESRQGPEQYF
cdr3_nt: TGTGCCAGCGAGTCGAGGCAGGGGCCCGAGCAGTACTTC
j_call: TRBJ2-7
v_call: TRBV28
d_call: .
clone_size: .

cdr3_aa: CASSSPRGGTEAFF
cdr3_nt: TGTGCCAGCAGCTCCCCCAGAGGGGGAACTGAAGCTTTCTTT
j_call: TRBJ1-1
v_call: TRBV11-3
d_call: .
clone_size: once

cdr3_aa: CASSVDRGPLGTEAFF
cdr3_nt: TGTGCCAGCAGTGTGGACAGGGGGCCTCTAGGCACTGAAGCTTTCTTT
j_call: TRBJ1-1
v_call: TRBV6-1
d_call: TRBD1
clone_size: .

cdr3_aa: CASNSRGPGNTIYF
cdr3_nt: TGTGCCAGCAACTCCAGGGGCCCTGGAAACACCATATATTTT
j_call: TRBJ1-3
v_call: TRBV6-5
d_call: .
clone_size: .

cdr3_aa: CASSFDPNRVAETQYF
cdr3_nt: TGTGCCAGCAGCTTCGATCCTAACAGGGTGGCAGAGACCCAGTACTTC
j_call: TRBJ2-5
v_call: TRBV5-4
d_call: .
clone_size: .

cdr3_aa: CASSSGTVRVNEKLFF
cdr3_nt: TGTGCCAGCAGTTCCGGGACAGTTAGAGTTAATGAAAAACTGTTTTTT
j_call: TRBJ1-4
v_call: TRBV6-6
d_call: TRBD1
clone_size: .

cdr3_aa: CASSFLAGGPDTQYF
cdr3_nt: TGTGCCAGCAGTTTCCTAGCGGGAGGGCCAGATACGCAGTATTTT
j_call: TRBJ2-3
v_call: TRBV28
d_call: TRBD2
clone_size: .

cdr3_aa: CASSQSLQGAISNQPQHF
cdr3_nt: TGCGCCAGCAGCCAATCTCTCCAGGGGGCAATCAGCAATCAGCCCCAGCATTTT
j_call: TRBJ1-5
v_call: TRBV4-1
d_call: TRBD1
clone_size: .

cdr3_aa: CSVASYEQYF
cdr3_nt: TGCAGCGTTGCCAGCTACGAGCAGTACTTC
j_call: TRBJ2-7
v_call: TRBV29-1
d_call: .
clone_size: .

cdr3_aa: CASSNRDRGLSGANVLTF
cdr3_nt: TGTGCCAGCAGCAACCGGGACAGGGGGCTGTCGGGGGCCAACGTCCTGACTTTC
j_call: TRBJ2-6
v_call: TRBV3-1/TRBV3-2
d_call: TRBD1
clone_size: .

cdr3_aa: CASSLDDIYGYTF
cdr3_nt: TGTGCCAGCAGTTTAGACGACATCTATGGCTACACCTTC
j_call: TRBJ1-2
v_call: TRBV12-3/TRBV12-4
d_call: .
clone_size: .

cdr3_aa: CSASAGGPDTQYF
cdr3_nt: TGCAGTGCTAGTGCGGGAGGTCCAGATACGCAGTATTTT
j_call: TRBJ2-3
v_call: TRBV20-1
d_call: TRBD2
clone_size: .

cdr3_aa: CASSWSDRGYYGYTF
cdr3_nt: TGTGCCAGCAGTTGGTCCGACAGGGGCTACTATGGCTACACCTTC
j_call: TRBJ1-2
v_call: TRBV6-5
d_call: TRBD1
clone_size: .

cdr3_aa: CASSPRGGRLTEAFF
cdr3_nt: TGTGCCAGCAGCCCCCGCGGGGGGCGCCTCACTGAAGCTTTCTTT
j_call: TRBJ1-1
v_call: TRBV7-8
d_call: .
clone_size: .

cdr3_aa: CASTLTSGRVSTDTQYF
cdr3_nt: TGTGCCAGTACTTTGACTAGCGGGAGGGTGAGCACAGATACGCAGTATTTT
j_call: TRBJ2-3
v_call: TRBV19
d_call: TRBD2
clone_size: .

cdr3_aa: CASSQSGFYTF
cdr3_nt: TGTGCCAGCTCCCAGTCAGGTTTCTACACCTTC
j_call: TRBJ1-2
v_call: TRBV5-6
d_call: .
clone_size: .

cdr3_aa: CATSDFQGGIYF
cdr3_nt: TGTGCCACCAGTGATTTTCAGGGAGGCATATATTTT
j_call: TRBJ1-3
v_call: TRBV24-1
d_call: .
clone_size: few

cdr3_aa: CASSSGQGATEAFF
cdr3_nt: TGTGCCAGCAGCTCGGGACAGGGGGCCACTGAAGCTTTCTTT
j_call: TRBJ1-1
v_call: TRBV7-6
d_call: TRBD1
clone_size: .